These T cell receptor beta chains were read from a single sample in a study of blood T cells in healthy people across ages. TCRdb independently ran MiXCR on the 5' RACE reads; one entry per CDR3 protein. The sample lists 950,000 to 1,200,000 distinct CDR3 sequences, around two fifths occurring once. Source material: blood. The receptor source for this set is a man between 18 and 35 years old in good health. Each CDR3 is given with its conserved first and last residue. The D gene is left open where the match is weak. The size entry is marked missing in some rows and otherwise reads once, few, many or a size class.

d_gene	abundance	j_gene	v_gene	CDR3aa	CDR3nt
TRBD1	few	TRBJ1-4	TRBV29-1	CSVDRGRGEKLFF	TGCAGCGTTGACAGGGGGCGCGGGGAAAAACTGTTTTTT
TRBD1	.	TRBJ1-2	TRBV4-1	CASSPNFGTAYDYTF	TGCGCCAGCAGCCCCAACTTCGGGACAGCCTATGACTACACCTTC
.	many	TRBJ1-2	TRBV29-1	CSVERGYTF	TGCAGCGTTGAGAGGGGCTACACCTTC
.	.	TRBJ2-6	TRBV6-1	CASSEPGGVSGANVLTF	TGTGCCAGCAGTGAACCTGGCGGCGTGTCTGGGGCCAACGTCCTGACTTTC
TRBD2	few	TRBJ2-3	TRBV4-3	CASSPRLALGSDTQYF	TGCGCCAGCAGCCCACGACTAGCGCTTGGTTCAGATACGCAGTATTTT
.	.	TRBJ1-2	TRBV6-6	CASSQDIGYGYTF	TGTGCCAGCAGCCAGGATATTGGCTATGGCTACACCTTC
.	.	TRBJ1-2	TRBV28	CASSFPPDSRPNYGYTF	TGTGCCAGCAGTTTCCCCCCCGACAGCCGACCTAACTATGGCTACACCTTC
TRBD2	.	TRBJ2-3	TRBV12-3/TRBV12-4	CASSFGGGVVDTQYF	TGTGCCAGCAGTTTTGGCGGGGGGGTAGTAGATACGCAGTATTTT
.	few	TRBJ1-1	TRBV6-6	CASSYGTREGTEAFF	TGTGCCAGCAGTTACGGGACCAGGGAGGGCACTGAAGCTTTCTTT
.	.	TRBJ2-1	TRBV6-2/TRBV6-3	CASSYAPRRVHNEQFF	TGTGCCAGCAGTTACGCTCCCCGCAGGGTCCACAATGAGCAGTTCTTC
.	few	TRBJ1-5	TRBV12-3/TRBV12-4	CASSLTEENNQPQHF	TGTGCCAGCAGTTTAACGGAGGAGAATAATCAGCCCCAGCATTTT
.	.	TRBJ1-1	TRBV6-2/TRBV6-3	CASRDFGTEAFF	TGTGCCAGCAGGGACTTTGGCACTGAAGCTTTCTTT
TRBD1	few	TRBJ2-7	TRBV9	CASSPHRDSISYEQYF	TGTGCCAGCAGCCCACACCGGGACAGTATCTCCTACGAGCAGTACTTC
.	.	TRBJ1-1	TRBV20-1	CSARHKGASYTEAFF	TGCAGTGCTAGGCATAAAGGGGCTTCCTACACTGAAGCTTTCTTT
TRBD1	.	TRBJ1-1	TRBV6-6	CACRNRGMNTEAFF	TGTGCCTGCAGGAACAGGGGCATGAACACTGAAGCTTTCTTT
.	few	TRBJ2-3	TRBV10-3	CAISRGGNTDTQYF	TGTGCCATCAGTAGAGGGGGAAACACAGATACGCAGTATTTT
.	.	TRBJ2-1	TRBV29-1	CSVVVAVISYNEQFF	TGCAGCGTTGTCGTAGCGGTGATCTCCTACAATGAGCAGTTCTTC
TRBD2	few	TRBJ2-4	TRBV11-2	CASRKRGGFDEQYF	TGTGCCAGCAGGAAGCGGGGGGGCTTCGATGAGCAGTACTTC
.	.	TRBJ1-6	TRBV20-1	CSARAPGRGNSPLHF	TGCAGTGCTAGAGCCCCGGGTCGGGGAAATTCACCCCTCCACTTT
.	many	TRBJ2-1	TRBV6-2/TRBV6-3	CASSYSPNNEQFF	TGTGCCAGCAGTTACAGTCCCAACAATGAGCAGTTCTTC